The present TCR beta chain was sequenced within a study of T-cell reconstitution after alpha-beta-depleted transplantation in children. This clonotype occurred a few times. Unique molecular identifiers were incorporated during preparation of the TCRbeta library. TCRdb reprocessed the PCR reads via MiXCR and lists one record per CDR3 protein. The sample includes about 500,000 distinct CDR3 sequences, 32% of them seen just once. This CDR3 is 16 amino acids long. CDR1 is SGHRS, CDR2 YFSETQ, per germline. Trimming left V 4 bases short and J 3 bases short, with 19 bases between. The sequence was collected from a human donor who donated a stem cell graft to a child with aplastic anemia. The sequencing here drew on PBMCs from the stem cell graft donor, taken from the stem cell graft. The chain recombines TRBV5-1 with TRBJ2-5; D perhaps matches TRBD2 (6 bases). The CDR3 sequence: CASSLRGAPEEETQYF. The CDR3 DNA is TGCGCCAGCAGCCTTCGCGGGGCTCCAGAGGAAGAGACCCAGTACTTC.